The rows below give T cell receptor beta chains drawn from one sample of a study of T cells after yellow fever vaccination. TCRdb itself ran the 5' RACE reads through MiXCR, one entry per CDR3 protein. The data contain about 350,000 distinct CDR3 sequences, 7% to 9% of them seen just once; the ten biggest clones take up under 20%. Sample: PBMCs, taken about 41 days after the first yellow fever vaccination. The receptors here all came from a man in his late teens or twenties who received the YFV17D yellow fever vaccine. Both conserved end residues are part of each CDR3. A D gene is named only where the DNA matches it firmly. Expanded clones get a size class; other rows say once, few or many, or leave the size out.

>NA|NA|TRBJ2-2|TRBV3-1
TGTGCCAGCAGCCAATCTGAGGGCACCGGGGAGCTGTTTTTT
CASSQSEGTGELFF
>NA|few|TRBJ2-5|TRBV3-1
TGTGCCAGCAGCCAGAGGGGCCAAGAGACCCAGTACTTC
CASSQRGQETQYF
>TRBD1|NA|TRBJ1-4|TRBV7-6
TGTGCCAGCAGCTCCCTAACAGGGGTTTCGACTAATGAAAAACTGTTTTTT
CASSSLTGVSTNEKLFF
>NA|many|TRBJ2-3|TRBV19
TGTGCCAGTGGCCCGTTGTCGTCTAGCACAGATACGCAGTATTTT
CASGPLSSSTDTQYF
>NA|many|TRBJ2-1|TRBV7-9
TGTGCCAGCAGCTTCGTACAGACTGAGCAGTTCTTC
CASSFVQTEQFF
>NA|NA|TRBJ1-5|TRBV12-3/TRBV12-4
TGTGCCAGCAAAAAGGGGTGGCAGCCCCAGCATTTT
CASKKGWQPQHF
>NA|few|TRBJ1-5|TRBV10-3
TGTGCCATCAGTGAGTATAAAGGCAGGAGCAATCAGCCCCAGCATTTT
CAISEYKGRSNQPQHF
>TRBD2|NA|TRBJ2-3|TRBV4-1
TGCGCCAGCAGCCAAGTACTAGCGGGGGAAGATACGCAGTATTTT
CASSQVLAGEDTQYF
>NA|few|TRBJ1-5|TRBV7-2
TGTGCCAGCAGTCGACAGGACAATCAGCCCCAGCATTTT
CASSRQDNQPQHF
>NA|many|TRBJ2-2|TRBV3-1
TGTGCCAGCAGCCCTACCCCGGGCACCACCAGGAGAAGTACAAACACCGGGGAGCTGTTTTTT
CASSPTPGTTRRSTNTGELFF
>TRBD2|NA|TRBJ2-3|TRBV6-1
TGTGCCAGCAGTCGTCTAGCGGGGGGGAGTATTAGCACAGATACGCAGTATTTT
CASSRLAGGSISTDTQYF
>TRBD2|NA|TRBJ2-3|TRBV7-2
TGTGCCAGCAGCCAGCGGACTAGCGGGATCTCAGATACGCAGTATTTT
CASSQRTSGISDTQYF
>TRBD1|few|TRBJ1-2|TRBV20-1
TGCAGTGCTAGCCACTCGACAGGGGATGGCTACACCTTC
CSASHSTGDGYTF
>NA|many|TRBJ2-7|TRBV7-3
TGTGCCAGCAGCTTAATGCCCGGGGGTAACTACGAGCAGTACTTC
CASSLMPGGNYEQYF